These 13 T cell receptor beta chains share one sample of origin, sequenced in a study of Graves' ophthalmopathy and Graves' hyperthyroidism. Beta-chain TCR CDR3 regions were amplified from RNA transcripts. The authors performed first-round RT-PCR with HTBI primers and then a second-round multiplex PCR. MiXCR, run by TCRdb on the multiplex PCR reads, gives a single entry per CDR3 protein. The sample lists about 620,000 distinct CDR3 sequences; roughly 20% were seen once. Sequencing input: peripheral blood. These TCRs come from a woman aged 18 to 35 with stable Graves' hyperthyroidism. Some clones in this sample may be carry-over from other donors' samples.

The gene calls are TRBV6-1 and TRBJ2-2; 7 nucleotides align to TRBD1. Trimming at V came to 5 bases and at J to 4 bases, leaving 13 bases not matched to a gene. The CDR3 contains 17 residues. Germline CDR1 and CDR2: MNHNS and SASEGT. The CDR3 is CASSRSGQAFSTGELFF. The CDR3 DNA reads as TGTGCCAGCAGTAGATCTGGACAGGCATTCTCCACCGGGGAGCTGTTTTTT.

This clonotype has only a few counts. This chain connects TRBV5-1 to TRBJ2-7; D unresolved. The CDR3 length is 15 residues. Germline V gives CDR1 SGHRS, CDR2 YFSETQ. Between the trimmed V and J ends, which lost 0 bases and 2 bases, there was a span of 12 bases. CDR3 DNA sequence: TGCGCCAGCAGCTTGGGAGTTCCAGCGCCCTACGAGCAGTACTTC. The encoded protein is CASSLGVPAPYEQYF.

This clonotype was counted ten times or more. The gene calls are TRBV20-1 and TRBJ2-3; 9 bases are a match to TRBD2. V shed 3 bases and J 0 bases; nucleotides not matched to a gene: 7. Per germline, CDR1 DFQATT and CDR2 SNEGSKA (reference sequence). This CDR3 spans 16 amino acids. The CDR3 protein is CSASGLAGKSTDTQYF. The DNA for the CDR3 is TGCAGTGCTAGTGGCCTAGCGGGGAAGAGCACAGATACGCAGTATTTT.

This clonotype was found many times. This rearrangement joins TRBV12-5 to TRBJ2-7; weak D call: TRBD1 (6 bases). The germline gives CDR1 LGHNT, CDR2 FRNRAP. CDR3 size: 15 residues. The V gene lost 5 bases and the J gene lost 3 bases, with 17 bases spanning the gap. CDR3 protein: CASGPNYDRRYEQYF. The DNA of the CDR3 is TGTGCTAGTGGTCCAAACTACGACAGGCGCTACGAGCAGTACTTC.

This clonotype was seen ten or more times. This chain connects TRBV7-9 to TRBJ1-1; D unresolved. Germline loops: CDR1 SEHNR, CDR2 FQNEAQ (reference sequence). Trimming took 7 bases from V and 2 from J, leaving 14 bases between them. The CDR3 totals 14 residues. CDR3 DNA sequence: TGTGCCAGCAACTTCTTAGACGGTAACACTGAAGCTTTCTTT. This gives the protein CASNFLDGNTEAFF.

In this sample, this clonotype turned up many times. V and J are TRBV15 and TRBJ1-1, with D unresolved. Germline V gene sequence: CDR1 LNHNV, CDR2 YYDKDF (reference sequence). V was clipped by 8 bases and J by 5 bases, with 15 bases between them. The CDR3 runs to 13 residues. CDR3 sequence (DNA): TGTGCCACCCTCACTAGGGAAGGGACTGAAGCTTTCTTT. Protein sequence: CATLTREGTEAFF.

The chain carries TRBV30 and TRBJ1-1; no definite D call. The germline CDR1 and CDR2 sequences are GTSNPN and SVGIG (reference sequence). The ends were cut back, 4 bases at V and 4 bases at J, with 13 bases in the middle. The CDR3 length is 13 residues. CDR3 nucleotide sequence: TGTGCCTGGACTAAACATCCGATCACTGAAGCTTTCTTT. Protein product: CAWTKHPITEAFF.

The chain is built from TRBV6-1 and TRBJ1-1; 7 nucleotides line up with TRBD1. From germline, CDR1 is MNHNS and CDR2 SASEGT. V was clipped by 10 bases and J by 1 base; unmatched bases: 9. This CDR3 comprises 14 residues. The DNA of the CDR3 is TGTGCCACCCATCGGGGACAGTGGAACACTGAAGCTTTCTTT. It codes for CATHRGQWNTEAFF.

This clonotype has ten or more counts. The rearrangement uses TRBV12-3 or TRBV12-4 and TRBJ2-5; D is unclear. The CDR3 is 14 amino acids. Trimming stripped 5 bases from V and 5 bases from J, with 15 bases between. The CDR3, as DNA: TGTGCCAGCAGTCCCCCCCTGGGGAAGGAGACCCAGTACTTC. It encodes CASSPPLGKETQYF.

The table lists this clonotype with many counts. V is TRBV12-3 or TRBV12-4 and J is TRBJ1-2; 7 positions match TRBD1. Unmatched junction bases numbered 8, after V lost 3 bases and J lost 4 bases. The CDR3 sequence is 15 residues long. CDR3 sequence: CASSFGTDIPYGYTF. The CDR3 DNA reads TGTGCCAGCAGTTTCGGGACAGACATTCCCTATGGCTACACCTTC.

The sample holds many counts of this clonotype. This rearrangement joins TRBV30 to TRBJ1-1; D may be TRBD1 (5 bases). CDR1 GTSNPN and CDR2 SVGIG come from the germline V gene (reference sequence). Trimming cost V 3 bases and J 5 bases, with 13 bases left between them. The CDR3 is 13 amino acids. The CDR3 is CAWRQDIATEAFF. CDR3 bases: TGTGCCTGGAGGCAGGACATAGCGACTGAAGCTTTCTTT.

The chain links TRBV24-1 to TRBJ2-5; TRBD2 matches at 8 bases. Germline V gene lookup returns CDR1 KGHDR and CDR2 SFDVKD. J was trimmed by 4 bases and V by 3 bases; bases with no gene match: 6. The CDR3 contains 15 residues. The CDR3: CATSDPGGGTETQYF. The CDR3 nucleotides read TGTGCCACCAGTGATCCCGGCGGGGGGACAGAGACCCAGTACTTC.

Many counts were recorded for this clonotype. The genes are TRBV11-3 and TRBJ1-1; 7 nucleotides align to TRBD1. Germline trimming cut 2 bases from V and 5 bases from J; bases unmatched to any gene: 11. Germline V gene sequence: CDR1 SGHNT, CDR2 YENEEA. The CDR3 length is 16 residues. The CDR3 loop reads CASSLWRDSRRTEAFF. CDR3 DNA sequence: TGTGCCAGCAGCTTATGGCGGGACAGCCGAAGAACTGAAGCTTTCTTT.